This passage covers 4 T cell receptor beta chains from one sample sequenced in a study of blood T cell repertoires in COVID-19. Sequenced by immunoSEQ multiplex PCR; TCRdb stores in-frame clones only, minus some. The sample lists about 57,000 clones, 91% occurring once. The sample comprised peripheral blood. The receptor set was obtained from a man in his 60s with acute or convalescent COVID-19.

The chain has TRBV28 and TRBJ2-5; the D gene is possibly TRBD2 (6 bases). The germline CDR1 and CDR2 sequences are MDHEN and SYDVKM. Trimming took 5 bases from V and 2 from J, leaving 15 bases between them. CDR3 length equals 15 residues. CDR3 residues: CASSPWGGEQETQYF. CDR3 DNA: TGTGCCAGCAGTCCCTGGGGCGGGGAACAAGAGACCCAGTACTTC.

The chain employs TRBV5-5 and TRBJ2-1; D is possibly TRBD2 (6 bases). The CDR3 is 13 amino acids. Germline loops: CDR1 SGHKS, CDR2 YYEKEE (reference sequence). V was trimmed by 0 bases and J by 9 bases, leaving 10 bases between them. For the CDR3, the DNA is TGTGCCAGCAGCTTGGACGGGAGCGTTGAGCAGTTCTTC. This sequence encodes CASSLDGSVEQFF.

This clone was recorded a few times. The rearrangement uses TRBV6-5 and TRBJ1-4; perhaps TRBD1 as D (6 bases). Trimming removed 6 bases at V and 3 bases at J, with 14 bases between. The CDR3 contains 15 residues. Germline values: CDR1 MNHEY, CDR2 SVGAGI. The CDR3 DNA is TGTGCCAGCAGCCTTGACAGGTTGGCTAATGAAAAACTGTTTTTT. As protein: CASSLDRLANEKLFF.

The chain uses TRBV7-3 and TRBJ1-2; 8 nucleotides agree with TRBD1. The CDR3 runs to 14 residues. Per the germline V gene, CDR1 is SGHTA and CDR2 is FQGTGA. The trim removed 5 bases at V and 8 bases at J, leaving 10 bases unmatched. The CDR3 reads CASSPNPTGEGYTF. The CDR3 DNA sequence: TGTGCCAGCAGCCCTAATCCGACAGGGGAAGGCTACACCTTC.